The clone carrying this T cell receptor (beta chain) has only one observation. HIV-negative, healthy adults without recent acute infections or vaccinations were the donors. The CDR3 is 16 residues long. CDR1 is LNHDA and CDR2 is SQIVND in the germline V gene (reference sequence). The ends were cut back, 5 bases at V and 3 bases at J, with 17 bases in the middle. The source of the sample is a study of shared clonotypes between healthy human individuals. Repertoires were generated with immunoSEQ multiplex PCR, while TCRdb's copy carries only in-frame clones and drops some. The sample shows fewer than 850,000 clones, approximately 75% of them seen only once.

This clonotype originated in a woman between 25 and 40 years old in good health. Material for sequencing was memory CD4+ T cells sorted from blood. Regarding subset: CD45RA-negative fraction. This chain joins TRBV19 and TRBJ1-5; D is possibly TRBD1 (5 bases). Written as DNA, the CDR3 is TGTGCCAGTAGTTTCCAAAGCAGGGATGTCAATCAGCCCCAGCATTTT. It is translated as CASSFQSRDVNQPQHF.